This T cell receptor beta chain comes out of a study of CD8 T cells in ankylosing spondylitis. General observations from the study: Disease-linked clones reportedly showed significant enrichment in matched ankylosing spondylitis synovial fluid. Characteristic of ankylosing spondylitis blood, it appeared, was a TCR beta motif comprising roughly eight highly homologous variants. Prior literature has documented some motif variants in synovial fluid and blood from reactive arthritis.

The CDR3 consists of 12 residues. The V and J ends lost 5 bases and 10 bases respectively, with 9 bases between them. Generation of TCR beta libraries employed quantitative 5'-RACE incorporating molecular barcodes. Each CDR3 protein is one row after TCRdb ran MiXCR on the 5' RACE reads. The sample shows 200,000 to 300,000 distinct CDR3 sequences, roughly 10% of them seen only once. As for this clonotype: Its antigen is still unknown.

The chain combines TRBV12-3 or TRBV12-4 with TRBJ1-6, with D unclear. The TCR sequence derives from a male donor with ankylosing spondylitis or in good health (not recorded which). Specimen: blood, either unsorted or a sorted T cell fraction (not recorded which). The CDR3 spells CASSAPGSPLHF. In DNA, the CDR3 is TGTGCCAGCAGTGCCCCTGGGTCACCCCTCCACTTT.